This paragraph reports one TCR beta chain. Its antigen target is currently unknown. HCMV-specific IgG was detected in serum with a commercial ELISA kit to determine HCMV serostatus. Peripheral blood mononuclear cells were isolated from blood by Ficoll density gradient centrifugation. CDR1 is given as DFQATT and CDR2 as SNEGSKA, both from the germline V gene (reference sequence). CDR3 length: 16 amino acids, cysteine to phenylalanine. The coding DNA is unavailable. Sequencing took place on an Illumina HiSeq 2000. The TCR beta cDNA libraries were made using 5'RACE template switching, a step that added both a universal primer site and unique molecular identifiers. Priming for cDNA synthesis came from the TCR beta constant segment, and two successive PCR amplification steps followed. The paper's processing steps were these. Reads were demultiplexed and grouped by UMI with MIGEC, and clonotypes were assembled and quantified with MiTCR. Only TCR cDNA sequences supported by at least two reads were kept to exclude erroneous sequences. The tcR package was used for downstream repertoire analysis, with clonotypes matched between fractions based on CDR3 nucleotide sequence plus V segment. VDJmatch was used to annotate antigen specificity against VDJdb, with one amino acid substitution allowed in CDR3. TCRdb reprocessed the raw reads; every CDR3 protein sequence is a single record, and DNA is not supplied. V and J calls and clone size were set by TCRdb, not the authors. This sample's table contains 200,000 to 300,000 distinct CDR3 sequences. Jointly, the top ten make up 0.39% of the sample.

The data belong to a study of T cells expressing NK-cell markers (dated by TCRdb to the early 2020s). Notes on the research overall: In sorted CD3+CD56+NKG2C+, CD3+CD56+NKG2C- and CD3+CD56-NKG2C+ T-cell subsets from eight donors, TCR beta-chain repertoires were profiled. Of the eight sequenced donors, seven were found to be HCMV-seropositive and one was found to be HCMV-seronegative. The study sequenced eight donors, all healthy volunteers chosen at random: three men and five women. The libraries were sequenced on Illumina HiSeq 2000/2500, MiSeq or NextSeq, producing 2 x 150 bp reads. Results and caveats for the whole study, not just this receptor: Those dominant clonotypes were again the most abundant among CD3+CD56-NKG2C+ cells in a few donors, at roughly 25-60.1%. Whether the expanded NKG2C-expressing T cell clones were specific for HCMV antigens was left unclear. In 5 to 7 donors, the dominant CD3+CD56+NKG2C+ clonotypes ranked among the top 10 CD8+ clonotypes, making up about 1.0-7.5% of CD8+ T cells.

Sequencing input: blood T cells: a sorted CD56 or NKG2C T cell subset, CD4+ or CD8+ T cells, or bulk PBMC T cells (not recorded which). Recombination joined TRBV20-1 with TRBJ2-7. The sequence was obtained from a man younger than 30 in good health. Donor details come from another sample of the same person, matched by shared clones. The CDR3 protein is CSARGLLAGDAYEQYF.